The rows below give T cell receptor beta chains drawn from one sample of a study of blood T cells in healthy people across ages. From the 5' RACE reads, TCRdb called clonotypes with MiXCR, one entry per CDR3 protein. This table holds over 550,000 distinct CDR3 sequences, 25% to 30% found once. Specimen: blood. The receptor set was obtained from a woman older than 75 in good health. Both conserved end residues are part of each CDR3. D genes are given only for firm matches. Rows may omit the clone size; those that give it use once, few, many or a size class.

TRBV20-1	NA	NA	TRBJ2-4	CSARDRQSDYIQYF	TGCAGTGCGCGTGACAGACAATCGGACTACATTCAGTACTTC
TRBV5-1	NA	NA	TRBJ1-5	CASRSGAGGNQPQHF	TGCGCCAGCCGATCGGGGGCCGGGGGCAATCAGCCCCAGCATTTT
TRBV5-6	NA	NA	TRBJ1-2	CATSGRGNYGYTF	TGTGCCACCTCGGGACGGGGTAACTATGGCTACACCTTC
TRBV12-3/TRBV12-4	NA	few	TRBJ2-5	CASSFSPAYEQYF	TGTGCCAGCAGTTTCTCACCTGCCTACGAACAGTACTTC
TRBV4-3	NA	many	TRBJ2-7	CASSRGLRSDEQYF	TGCGCCAGCAGCCGCGGACTTCGGAGCGACGAGCAGTACTTC
TRBV30	TRBD1	few	TRBJ2-2	CAWLGQPVTGELFF	TGTGCCTGGTTGGGACAGCCCGTCACCGGGGAGCTGTTTTTT
TRBV20-1	NA	NA	TRBJ1-6	CSAGGNRDGGLSPLRF	TGCAGTGCTGGGGGGAACCGGGACGGTGGACTTTCACCCCTCCGCTTT
TRBV7-3	TRBD1	many	TRBJ2-5	CASSLTGQGMQETQYF	TGTGCCAGCAGCCTTACGGGACAGGGGATGCAAGAGACCCAGTACTTC
TRBV7-2	NA	NA	TRBJ1-2	CTSSLAPPAQGSVQMGYGYTF	TGTACCAGCAGCTTAGCCCCCCCCGCGCAGGGGTCTGTACAGATGGGCTATGGCTACACCTTC
TRBV18	NA	few	TRBJ1-2	CASSLITTERSGAYGYTF	TGTGCCAGCTCACTGATAACGACAGAGAGGTCCGGGGCCTATGGCTACACCTTC
TRBV5-1	NA	NA	TRBJ2-7	CASSLAEDTQRGKYF	TGCGCCAGCAGCTTGGCCGAGGACACCCAACGAGGGAAGTACTTC
TRBV20-1	NA	NA	TRBJ1-2	CSATGYRYGYTF	TGCAGTGCTACAGGGTATCGCTATGGCTACACCTTC
TRBV7-2	NA	many	TRBJ2-7	CASSFTGFPYEQYF	TGTGCCAGCAGCTTTACGGGATTCCCCTACGAGCAGTACTTC
TRBV5-1	TRBD1	many	TRBJ1-1	CASSLGTGSTEAFF	TGCGCCAGCAGCTTGGGGACAGGGTCGACTGAAGCTTTCTTT
TRBV12-3/TRBV12-4	NA	NA	TRBJ1-1	CASTGPGLNAEAFF	TGTGCCAGCACCGGGCCAGGTCTGAATGCTGAAGCTTTCTTT
TRBV6-2/TRBV6-3	NA	once	TRBJ2-2	CASSSRTADTGELFF	TGTGCCAGCAGCTCCCGGACCGCTGACACCGGGGAGCTGTTTTTT
TRBV20-1	TRBD1	many	TRBJ1-2	CSAREGQGDGYTF	TGCAGTGCTAGGGAGGGACAGGGGGATGGCTACACCTTC
TRBV19	TRBD1	NA	TRBJ2-3	CASSPGGQGRGRNTDTQYF	TGTGCCAGTAGCCCAGGTGGACAGGGACGAGGACGAAACACAGATACGCAGTATTTT
TRBV29-1	NA	many	TRBJ1-1	CSVEQGTNTEAFF	TGCAGCGTTGAACAGGGCACGAACACTGAAGCTTTCTTT
TRBV11-1	NA	NA	TRBJ2-2	CASPAGHTGELFF	TGTGCCAGCCCGGCGGGGCACACCGGGGAGCTGTTTTTT
TRBV7-9	NA	NA	TRBJ1-1	CASSLDRKFVNTEAFF	TGTGCCAGCAGCTTAGATCGGAAGTTCGTTAACACTGAAGCTTTCTTT
TRBV19	NA	NA	TRBJ1-4	CASRKGTYNEKLFF	TGTGCCAGTCGAAAAGGGACCTATAATGAAAAACTGTTTTTT
TRBV11-3	TRBD2	NA	TRBJ2-7	CANSLDGRGGFYEQYF	TGTGCCAACAGCTTAGATGGCCGGGGAGGGTTCTACGAGCAGTACTTC
TRBV12-3/TRBV12-4	TRBD1	NA	TRBJ2-7	CASSPGTVNEQYF	TGTGCCAGCAGTCCCGGGACAGTAAACGAGCAGTACTTC
TRBV21-1	NA	NA	TRBJ1-1	CASSKGPEQPKPPIEAFF	TGTGCCAGCAGCAAAGGGCCGGAACAGCCGAAGCCCCCTATTGAAGCTTTCTTT
TRBV20-1	NA	NA	TRBJ2-7	CSSGARSSYEQYF	TGCAGTTCCGGAGCGCGGAGCTCCTACGAGCAGTACTTC
TRBV7-2	NA	NA	TRBJ2-7	CASRPGLGPYNEQYF	TGTGCCAGCAGACCGGGACTTGGGCCCTACAATGAGCAGTACTTC
TRBV4-2	NA	many	TRBJ2-5	CASSQDASNQETQYF	TGTGCCAGCAGCCAAGATGCTAGCAACCAAGAGACCCAGTACTTC
TRBV7-3	NA	many	TRBJ2-3	CASSPFQGADTQYF	TGTGCCAGCAGCCCCTTTCAAGGGGCCGATACGCAGTATTTT
TRBV20-1	NA	NA	TRBJ2-1	CSVGTNNEQFF	TGCAGCGTGGGCACTAACAATGAGCAGTTCTTC
TRBV18	TRBD1	NA	TRBJ1-2	CASSPFQGAQNGYTF	TGTGCCAGCTCACCTTTCCAGGGGGCGCAGAATGGCTACACCTTC
TRBV6-6	NA	many	TRBJ1-3	CASRPQGTSGNTIYF	TGTGCCAGCAGGCCACAGGGTACCTCTGGAAACACCATATATTTT
TRBV18	NA	NA	TRBJ2-7	CASSPDFLRGYEQYF	TGTGCCAGCTCACCAGATTTCCTTAGGGGCTACGAGCAGTACTTC
TRBV7-9	NA	few	TRBJ1-1	CASSSRGAGRWNTEAFF	TGTGCCAGCAGCTCACGCGGGGCAGGGCGTTGGAACACTGAAGCTTTCTTT
TRBV7-9	TRBD2	once	TRBJ2-1	CASSKTGGGADYNEQFF	TGTGCCAGCAGCAAGACTGGCGGGGGGGCCGACTACAATGAGCAGTTCTTC
TRBV30	TRBD1	NA	TRBJ1-1	CAWSVLGGLNTEAFF	TGTGCCTGGAGTGTACTAGGGGGCCTGAACACTGAAGCTTTCTTT
TRBV18	NA	NA	TRBJ2-1	CASSPPAVEETQFF	TGTGCCAGCTCACCACCGGCGGTTGAAGAGACCCAGTTCTTC
TRBV3-1	TRBD2	NA	TRBJ2-7	CASSQEIVAGGPLYEQYF	TGTGCCAGCAGCCAAGAAATTGTAGCGGGAGGGCCTCTATACGAGCAGTACTTC
TRBV27	NA	many	TRBJ1-1	CASSLSPLTEAFF	TGTGCCAGCAGTTTAAGTCCCCTCACTGAAGCTTTCTTT
TRBV9	NA	many	TRBJ2-1	CASSVGTSSYNEQFF	TGTGCCAGCAGCGTAGGAACTAGCTCCTACAATGAGCAGTTCTTC
TRBV24-1	NA	few	TRBJ2-3	CATSDQGPGQYTQYF	TGTGCCACCAGTGATCAGGGGCCGGGCCAGTATACGCAGTATTTT
TRBV7-2	NA	NA	TRBJ2-7	CASSLLPGVHEQYF	TGTGCCAGCAGCTTACTTCCAGGGGTACACGAGCAGTACTTC
TRBV7-2	NA	many	TRBJ1-5	CASSNRQNQPQHF	TGTGCCAGCAGCAATCGACAAAATCAGCCCCAGCATTTT
TRBV6-1	NA	NA	TRBJ2-7	CASSEGGAGSYEQYF	TGTGCCAGCAGTGAGGGTGGCGCAGGGTCCTACGAGCAGTACTTC
TRBV29-1	TRBD2	NA	TRBJ2-1	CSARLAAYNEQFF	TGCAGCGCCCGACTAGCGGCCTACAATGAGCAGTTCTTC
TRBV9	TRBD1	few	TRBJ2-2	CASSVAGVLPDRGAPGVTGELFF	TGTGCCAGCAGCGTAGCTGGAGTCTTGCCAGACAGGGGCGCCCCTGGGGTGACCGGGGAGCTGTTTTTT
TRBV15	NA	many	TRBJ2-1	CATSRDQGNEQFF	TGTGCCACCAGCAGAGATCAGGGGAATGAGCAGTTCTTC
TRBV20-1	TRBD2	many	TRBJ2-3	CSARGVAGLTDTQYF	TGCAGTGCTAGGGGGGTAGCGGGGCTCACAGATACGCAGTATTTT
TRBV20-1	NA	many	TRBJ2-7	CSARGGALRGEQYF	TGCAGTGCTAGGGGGGGGGCCCTCCGCGGCGAGCAGTACTTC
TRBV6-2/TRBV6-3	TRBD1	few	TRBJ2-2	CASSPPGQGLSGELFF	TGTGCCAGCAGTCCGCCCGGACAGGGTTTATCCGGGGAGCTGTTTTTT
TRBV7-8	TRBD2	NA	TRBJ2-1	CASSLTGTSGHNEQFF	TGTGCCAGCAGCTTAACCGGGACTAGCGGACACAATGAGCAGTTCTTC
TRBV3-1	TRBD1	many	TRBJ1-6	CASSQDRGRGPLHF	TGTGCCAGCAGCCAAGACAGGGGGCGCGGACCCCTCCACTTT
TRBV18	NA	many	TRBJ2-6	CASSRGDGANVLTF	TGTGCCAGCTCACGCGGGGACGGGGCCAACGTCCTGACTTTC